A selection of T cell receptor beta chains follows, all from one sample in a study of T cell changes during pregnancy in multiple sclerosis. Produced via immunoSEQ multiplex PCR; TCRdb's table is partial and in-frame only. The sample shows under 40,000 clones, 90% of them seen only once. The input for sequencing was CD8+ T cells from peripheral blood mononuclear cells, taken in the first trimester of pregnancy. Source of these receptors: a female donor with multiple sclerosis, enrolled in a pregnancy study. CDR3s include the opening cysteine and the closing phenylalanine or tryptophan. D genes are given only for firm matches. A clone size is listed for some rows: how often the clone was seen (once, few, many), or a class if it is expanded.

j_call d_call clone_size v_call cdr3_nt cdr3_aa
TRBJ1-2 TRBD1 few TRBV28 TGTGCCAGCAGTCTGGGACAGGGTGGTGGCTACACCTTC CASSLGQGGGYTF
TRBJ2-1 TRBD2 . TRBV7-8 TGTGCCAGCAGCCCACTAGCGGGAGGGGTAAATGAGCAGTTCTTC CASSPLAGGVNEQFF
TRBJ1-1 . . TRBV27 TGTGCCACTCGGGAGAACACTGAAGCTTTCTTT CATRENTEAFF
TRBJ2-1 . . TRBV5-1 TGCGCCAGCAGCTTGGAACAGGGAGCGAAGTTCAATGAGCAGTTCTTC CASSLEQGAKFNEQFF
TRBJ1-2 TRBD1 . TRBV5-6 TGTGCCAGCAGGCCCCGGGACAGGGGGATCTATGGCTACACCTTC CASRPRDRGIYGYTF
TRBJ2-6 . . TRBV30 TGTGCCTGGGCACAAACTAGGTCTGGGGCCAACGTCCTGACTTTC CAWAQTRSGANVLTF
TRBJ1-1 . . TRBV19 TGTGCCAGTAGTTGGCGGGTTCTTATGAACACTGAAGCTTTCTTT CASSWRVLMNTEAFF
TRBJ1-2 . . TRBV7-9 TGTGCCAGCAGCCTAGAGGGGGATGGCTACACCTTC CASSLEGDGYTF
TRBJ2-7 TRBD2 . TRBV13 TGTGCCAGCAGCTTATCGCGGGAGGCCTACTACGAGCAGTACTTC CASSLSREAYYEQYF
TRBJ2-7 TRBD1 once TRBV19 TGTGCCAGTAAACTTTCAGGGGGAACCTACGAGCAGTACTTC CASKLSGGTYEQYF
TRBJ2-7 TRBD1 . TRBV7-9 TGTGCCAGCAGCCCTACCCCGGGACAGGGGTTTGACGAGCAGTACTTC CASSPTPGQGFDEQYF
TRBJ2-1 TRBD1 . TRBV27 TGTGCCAGCACTGGACAGGATTACAATGAGCAGTTCTTC CASTGQDYNEQFF
TRBJ2-1 . . TRBV12-5 TGTGCTAGTGGTTTGTCGAGGCGCGGAACTTACAATGAGCAGTTCTTC CASGLSRRGTYNEQFF
TRBJ2-1 TRBD2 . TRBV5-1 TGCGCCAGCAGCGAGCCTAGCGGGAGGGTCAATGAGCAGTTCTTC CASSEPSGRVNEQFF
TRBJ2-4 TRBD1 . TRBV4-1 TGCGCCAGCAGCCAAGGCCCGGGACAGCGTATTTTC CASSQGPGQRIF
TRBJ1-2 . . TRBV7-9 TGTGCCAGCAGCCGTGGGGGGGGAGGCTACACCTTC CASSRGGGGYTF
TRBJ2-7 . many TRBV27 TGTGCCAGCAGTATTAGCGGAGGCTCCTACGAGCAGTACTTC CASSISGGSYEQYF
TRBJ2-7 TRBD2 . TRBV7-9 TGTGCCAGCAGCTTACGGCTAGCGGGAGACTCCTACGAGCAGTACTTC CASSLRLAGDSYEQYF
TRBJ2-1 . . TRBV9 TGTGCCAGCAGCGACTCCCTAAGACTGGGCAATGAGCAGTTCTTC CASSDSLRLGNEQFF
TRBJ2-7 . . TRBV7-8 TGTGCCAGCAGCTTAGGGGCCTCCTACGAGCAGTACTTC CASSLGASYEQYF
TRBJ2-7 . . TRBV4-2 TGTGCCAGCAGCCAAGGGAGGCTCGTGCAGTACTTC CASSQGRLVQYF
TRBJ2-2 TRBD1 . TRBV7-9 TGTGCCAGCAGCTTAGGGACAGGGACCGGGGAGCTGTTTTTT CASSLGTGTGELFF
TRBJ1-5 TRBD1 . TRBV9 TGTGCCAGCAGCGAGACAGGGGGCTCGGGACAGCCCCAGCATTTT CASSETGGSGQPQHF
TRBJ2-7 TRBD1 . TRBV7-9 TGTGCCAGCAGCTTGGCGGGACAGGAGCCTTACGAGCAGTACTTC CASSLAGQEPYEQYF
TRBJ2-7 . . TRBV25-1 TGTGCCAGCAGATACGGTCCCTATGAGCAGTACTTC CASRYGPYEQYF
TRBJ2-7 . . TRBV25-1 TGTGCCAGCAGTGTTGGCCTCCCCTACGAGCAGTACTTC CASSVGLPYEQYF
TRBJ2-7 TRBD1 . TRBV27 TGTGCCAGCAGTTTATCCGGGACAGCGGACCTCTACGAGCAGTACTTC CASSLSGTADLYEQYF
TRBJ2-7 TRBD2 . TRBV28 TGTGCCAGCAGTTCCCGCCGGACTAGCGACCATTTTTCCTCCTACGAGCAGTACTTC CASSSRRTSDHFSSYEQYF
TRBJ2-1 TRBD1 few TRBV27 TGTGCCAGCAGTTTCAGGACAGGGTGGGACAATGAGCAGTTCTTC CASSFRTGWDNEQFF
TRBJ1-2 . . TRBV6-6 TGTGCCAGCAGTACAGTCAGGGAGGGGGTCTATGGCTACACCTTC CASSTVREGVYGYTF
TRBJ1-1 . . TRBV7-2 TGTGCCAGCAGCCTAACTAAACCCATGAACACTGAAGCTTTCTTT CASSLTKPMNTEAFF
TRBJ2-1 TRBD2 . TRBV19 TGTGCCAGTAGTGTCTTATCTAGCGGGACGAATGAGCAGTTCTTC CASSVLSSGTNEQFF
TRBJ1-5 TRBD1 . TRBV27 TGTGCCAGCAGCCCTACCCTTATACAGGGGAATAGCAATCAGCCCCAGCATTTT CASSPTLIQGNSNQPQHF
TRBJ2-5 . . TRBV15 TGTGCCACCAGCAGAGCCCGAGGAGAAAATCAAGAGACCCAGTACTTC CATSRARGENQETQYF
TRBJ2-3 . . TRBV7-9 TGTGCCAGCAGCCTCCCCGGGTACACAGATACGCAGTATTTT CASSLPGYTDTQYF
TRBJ1-1 . . TRBV27 TGTGCCAGCAGTTTCCGGGGATTGAACACTGAAGCTTTCTTT CASSFRGLNTEAFF
TRBJ2-5 TRBD1 . TRBV29-1 TGCAGCGTCGCCGCGACAGGGCCGCCGGCGGAGACCCAGTACTTC CSVAATGPPAETQYF
TRBJ1-2 . . TRBV7-9 TGTGCCAGCAGCTCGGCAGGGCGGAATGGCTACACCTTC CASSSAGRNGYTF
TRBJ2-4 . . TRBV4-3 TGCGCCAGCAGCCACCGGGACACGGTAGCCAAAAACATTCAGTACTTC CASSHRDTVAKNIQYF
TRBJ2-3 . . TRBV7-9 TGTGCCAGCAGCTTGATCTTTGGGGGGAGCACAGATACGCAGTATTTT CASSLIFGGSTDTQYF
TRBJ2-7 TRBD2 . TRBV27 TGTGCCAGCAGTTTAGGGGGGGGCTACGAGCAGTACTTC CASSLGGGYEQYF
TRBJ1-1 . few TRBV29-1 TGCAGCGCTGGACAGCGAGAATACACTGAAGCTTTCTTT CSAGQREYTEAFF
TRBJ1-1 . . TRBV4-1 TGCGCCAGCAGCCAGAGGGACACCTCGAACACTGAAGCTTTCTTT CASSQRDTSNTEAFF
TRBJ2-3 . . TRBV29-1 TGCAGCGCGACTACAGATACGCAGTATTTT CSATTDTQYF
TRBJ2-2 . . TRBV19 TGTGCCAGTCTGGGGGGCGGGGAGCTGTTTTTT CASLGGGELFF
TRBJ2-1 . . TRBV7-2 TGTGCCAGCAGCTTAGGAGGACAGAACGAGCAGTTCTTC CASSLGGQNEQFF
TRBJ2-1 . few TRBV6-4 TGTGCCAGCAGTGACTCGAGTTCAGGAATCAATGAGCAGTTCTTC CASSDSSSGINEQFF
TRBJ2-3 . once TRBV27 TGTGCCAGCAGTTTAGTCCGGGTGAGGGGCACAGATACGCAGTATTTT CASSLVRVRGTDTQYF